These 32 T cell receptor beta chains came from one sample sequenced in a study of early T cells in non-severe SARS-CoV-2 infection. TCRdb called the 5' RACE reads again in MiXCR, with one record for every CDR3 protein. The sample shows 60,000 or so distinct CDR3 sequences, roughly an eighth of them seen only once. What was sequenced was whole blood. Receptor source: an adult who was a healthcare worker with PCR-confirmed SARS-CoV-2 infection or an uninfected control (not recorded which).

The V and J genes are TRBV30 and TRBJ2-7, with 9 bases matching TRBD1. Germline V gives CDR1 GTSNPN, CDR2 SVGIG (reference sequence). There are 15 residues in the CDR3. The ends lost 2 bases at V and 2 bases at J; junction bases unmatched: 7. The CDR3: CAWSKGDRVPYEQYF. CDR3 sequence (DNA): TGTGCCTGGAGTAAGGGGGACAGGGTTCCCTACGAGCAGTACTTC.

This clonotype was counted only a few times. CDR3 region: CASSPRADTRFYEQYF. The CDR3 nucleotides are TGTGCCAGCAGCCCCCGAGCGGACACCAGGTTTTACGAGCAGTACTTC. V and J are TRBV7-8 and TRBJ2-7; tentatively, D is TRBD1 or TRBD2 (5 bases each). This CDR3 is built from 16 residues. Deletions cut 5 bases from V and 4 bases from J, with 21 bases between. From germline, CDR1 is SGHVS and CDR2 FQNEAQ.

There are a few counts of this clonotype. The V gene is TRBV15, the J gene TRBJ1-3; possibly TRBD1 for D (5 bases). This CDR3 region has 19 residues. Germline CDR1 reads LNHNV; CDR2 reads YYDKDF (reference sequence). V lost 4 bases and J lost 0, with 22 bases in between. This CDR3 reads CATSTKSRDSTASGNTIYF. The CDR3 bases are TGTGCCACCAGCACAAAATCCCGGGATTCGACAGCCTCTGGAAACACCATATATTTT. Complete variable domain (other parts from reference TRBV15 and TRBJ1-3): DAMVIQNPRYQVTQFGKPVTLSCSQTLNHNVMYWYQQKSSQAPKLLFHYYDKDFNNEADTPDNFQSRRPNTSFCFLDIRSPGLGDTAMYLCATSTKSRDSTASGNTIYFGEGSWLTVV.

This clonotype was counted a few times. The J gene is TRBJ2-7, the V gene TRBV7-9; no definite D call. Trimming removed 7 bases at V and 3 bases at J, with 19 bases between. The CDR3 runs 15 residues. The germline V gene encodes CDR1 SEHNR and CDR2 FQNEAQ (reference sequence). CDR3 sequence reads: CASTELDRPYYEQYF. The CDR3 bases are TGTGCCAGCACCGAGTTGGATCGCCCTTACTACGAGCAGTACTTC.

This clonotype has a count of ten or more. The chain carries TRBV7-6 and TRBJ2-7, with 12 bases aligning to TRBD2. The CDR3 is made up of 15 amino acids. The germline gives CDR1 SGHVS, CDR2 FNYEAQ. J gave up 2 bases and V 4 bases, and 3 bases lay outside the gene matches. The CDR3 sequence: CASSSLAGGAYEQYF. Here the CDR3 DNA reads TGTGCCAGCAGCTCCCTAGCGGGGGGGGCCTACGAGCAGTACTTC. Variable domain in full (rest from reference TRBV7-6 and TRBJ2-7): GAGVSQSPRYKVTKRGQDVALRCDPISGHVSLYWYRQALGQGPEFLTYFNYEAQQDKSGLPNDRFSAERPEGSISTLTIQRTEQRDSAMYRCASSSLAGGAYEQYFGPGTRLTVT.

This clonotype was counted at least ten times. The rearrangement links TRBV15 to TRBJ1-5; no firm D call. CDR1 is LNHNV, CDR2 YYDKDF, per germline (reference sequence). V dropped 4 bases and J dropped 11 bases, with 15 bases sitting between them. This CDR3 comprises 13 residues. CDR3 DNA: TGTGCCACCAGCACCCCGGAGACACTTGCCCAGCATTTT. Translating gives CATSTPETLAQHF.

This clonotype turned up a few times. The chain joins TRBV5-4 to TRBJ2-2; the D is unclear. Germline V gene sequence: CDR1 SGHNT, CDR2 YYREEE (reference sequence). This CDR3 contains 15 residues. Trimming removed 5 bases at V and 7 bases at J, with 18 bases between. The CDR3 sequence is CASSRGWIGSGELFF. DNA of the CDR3: TGTGCCAGCAGTAGAGGTTGGATTGGTAGCGGGGAGCTGTTTTTT.

This clonotype was detected many times. This chain joins TRBV11-2 and TRBJ1-1; D perhaps matches TRBD1 (5 bases). The CDR3 contains 15 residues. V was trimmed by 5 bases and J by 2 bases, leaving 15 bases between them. Germline V lookup: CDR1 SGHAT, CDR2 FQNNGV. The CDR3 DNA follows: TGTGCCAGCAGCCTGAGGGGAAACGGAAACACTGAAGCTTTCTTT. As protein: CASSLRGNGNTEAFF.

This clonotype was seen more than once but under ten times. This rearrangement joins TRBV20-1 to TRBJ2-1; 8 bases are shared with TRBD2. This CDR3 spans 16 amino acids. The V and J ends lost 0 bases and 4 bases, in that order; junction bases with no gene match: 8. CDR1 is DFQATT and CDR2 is SNEGSKA in the germline V gene (reference sequence). The CDR3 bases are TGCAGTGCTAGAGAATCGGACGGGGGGGCTTACAATGAGCAGTTCTTC. This encodes CSARESDGGAYNEQFF.

The V and J genes are TRBV11-2 and TRBJ2-3, with D perhaps TRBD1 (6 bases). This CDR3 has 15 residues. Germline values: CDR1 SGHAT, CDR2 FQNNGV. Trimming took off 2 bases at V and 2 bases at J, with 11 bases between the two ends. This CDR3 is CASSLQTGYTDTQYF. Written as DNA, the CDR3 is TGTGCCAGCAGCTTACAAACAGGGTACACAGATACGCAGTATTTT. Supplemented by reference TRBV11-2 and TRBJ2-3, the full variable domain reads EAGVAQSPRYKIIEKRQSVAFWCNPISGHATLYWYQQILGQGPKLLIQFQNNGVVDDSQLPKDRFSAERLKGVDSTLKIQPAKLEDSAVYLCASSLQTGYTDTQYFGPGTRLTVL.

A few counts support this clonotype. The V call is TRBV29-1, the J call TRBJ2-1; D ambiguous. Trimming removed 4 bases from V and 4 bases from J, with 2 bases in between. The CDR3 totals 10 residues. Germline V CDR1 and CDR2: SQVTM, ANQGSEA. The DNA of the CDR3 is TGCAGCGTTGGGTACAATGAGCAGTTCTTC. Its translation: CSVGYNEQFF.

Ten or more counts support this clonotype. The V and J genes are TRBV5-1 and TRBJ1-1; TRBD1 might be the D (5 bases). V lost 3 bases and J lost 6, with 18 bases in between. The CDR3 length is 15 residues. The V gene's germline CDR1 is SGHRS and CDR2 YFSETQ. The CDR3 loop is CASSSAPRDGPEAFF. The CDR3 DNA is TGCGCCAGCAGCTCAGCCCCCAGGGACGGCCCTGAAGCTTTCTTT.

A word on this clonotype: The junction departs from the called germline gene at one end, perhaps through a read error. The J gene is TRBJ1-3, the V gene TRBV18; TRBD1 matches at 9 bases. The CDR3 runs 17 residues. Germline-derived CDR1 and CDR2 are KGHSH and LQKENI. CDR3 in amino acids: CASSPRTGALSENTIYF. The CDR3 coding sequence is TGTGCCAGCTCACCCCGGACAGGGGCTCTATCTGAAAACACCATATATTTT.

This clonotype was counted between two and nine times. The V gene is TRBV7-2, the J gene TRBJ2-7, with 8 nucleotides matching TRBD2. V shed 5 bases, J shed 2 bases, and the junction held 20 bases outside the gene matches. The CDR3 totals 19 residues. Germline values: CDR1 SGHTA, CDR2 FQGNSA. CDR3 coding DNA: TGTGCCAGCAGCCATTTCATAGCGGGATCTCCACGAGTGACCTACGAGCAGTACTTC. Translated, it gives CASSHFIAGSPRVTYEQYF.

The chain combines TRBV20-1 with TRBJ2-7, with D maybe TRBD1 (6 bases). Germline CDR1 and CDR2: DFQATT and SNEGSKA (reference sequence). This CDR3 contains 13 residues. Trimming shortened V by 7 bases and J by 0 bases, and 13 bases separated the two germline ends. The CDR3 DNA follows: TGCAGTGTTAATCAGGGGTTCTCCTACGAGCAGTACTTC. Translating it yields CSVNQGFSYEQYF.

This clonotype was seen only a few times. The chain has TRBV7-2 and TRBJ2-2, with a tentative D call TRBD1 (6 bases). Germline CDR1 and CDR2: SGHTA and FQGNSA. V was pared by 0 bases and J by 4 bases, with 12 bases between. This CDR3 has 16 residues. The CDR3 region is CASSLAGAGLTGELFF. CDR3 nucleotide sequence: TGTGCCAGCAGCTTAGCGGGGGCTGGGCTCACCGGGGAGCTGTTTTTT. Drawing the rest from reference TRBV7-2 and TRBJ2-2, the complete variable domain is GAGVSQSPSNKVTEKGKDVELRCDPISGHTALYWYRQSLGQGLEFLIYFQGNSAPDKSGLPSDRFSAERTGGSVSTLTIQRTQQEDSAVYLCASSLAGAGLTGELFFGEGSRLTVL.

This clonotype was recorded many times. The V and J genes are TRBV6-5 and TRBJ1-5, with D uncertain. The CDR3 totals 13 residues. Germline lookup yields CDR1 MNHEY and CDR2 SVGAGI. Trimming pared 0 bases from V and 4 bases from J, leaving 4 bases between. CDR3: CASSYSVNQPQHF. For the CDR3, the DNA is TGTGCCAGCAGTTACTCGGTAAATCAGCCCCAGCATTTT.

V is TRBV3-1 and J is TRBJ2-1; a weak D match, TRBD2 (5 bases). Germline loops: CDR1 LGHDT, CDR2 YNNKEL (reference sequence). V was trimmed by 4 bases and J by 7 bases, leaving 8 bases between them. This CDR3 has 12 residues. CDR3 region: CASSRGRNEQFF. The CDR3 DNA reads TGTGCCAGCAGCCGAGGGCGTAATGAGCAGTTCTTC.

This clonotype was seen only a few times. V is TRBV4-1 and J is TRBJ1-4; TRBD1 might be the D (6 bases). The CDR3 runs 15 residues. The germline CDR1 and CDR2 sequences are MGHRA and YSYEKL. V was clipped by 1 base and J by 6 bases, with 12 bases between them. The CDR3 loop reads CASSQAPGADEKLFF. The CDR3 nucleotides read TGCGCCAGCAGCCAAGCTCCAGGGGCGGATGAAAAACTGTTTTTT.

This rearrangement joins TRBV18 to TRBJ2-7, with no clear D. Trimming cost V 2 bases and J 7 bases, with 12 bases left between them. The CDR3 is 13 amino acids. Germline V lookup: CDR1 KGHSH, CDR2 LQKENI. CDR3 bases: TGTGCCAGCTCACCAAGCGCCGGTGGTGAGCAGTACTTC. This encodes CASSPSAGGEQYF.

This sequence joins TRBV30 and TRBJ2-3, with D possibly TRBD1 on 5 matching bases. The germline CDR1 and CDR2 sequences are GTSNPN and SVGIG (reference sequence). The V end was cut by 3 bases, the J end by 3 bases, with 7 bases between. The CDR3 has 12 residues. DNA of the CDR3: TGTGCCTGGAGCCGACAGACAGATACGCAGTATTTT. Translation gives CAWSRQTDTQYF.

This sequence joins TRBV7-2 and TRBJ2-1; D may correspond to TRBD1 or TRBD2 (5 bases each). Deletions cut 8 bases from V and 0 bases from J, with 17 bases between. CDR3 length equals 16 residues. The germline gives CDR1 SGHTA, CDR2 FQGNSA. CDR3: CASGKRGTGSYNEQFF. The CDR3 bases are TGTGCCAGCGGTAAAAGAGGGACCGGCTCCTACAATGAGCAGTTCTTC.

Many counts were recorded for this clonotype. The chain couples TRBV7-6 to TRBJ2-7, with D hard to call. Trimming cost V 0 bases and J 1 base, with 7 bases left between them. The CDR3 has 14 amino acids. Germline CDR1 reads SGHVS; CDR2 reads FNYEAQ. The CDR3 nucleotides are TGTGCCAGCAGCTTAGCGCTTGAGTCCTACGAGCAGTACTTC. Its translation is CASSLALESYEQYF.

About this clonotype: A much bigger clone sits one base away, suggesting this may be a read error. The CDR3 is CASSFWESGANDLTF. The CDR3 nucleotides read TGTGCCAGCAGCTTCTGGGAGTCTGGGGCCAACGACCTGACTTTC. The genes are TRBV13 and TRBJ2-6; the D call may be TRBD1 or TRBD2 (5 bases each). CDR1 is PRHDT, CDR2 FYEKMQ, per germline (reference sequence). CDR3 length equals 15 residues. Full variable domain (remainder filled in from reference TRBV13 and TRBJ2-6): AAGVIQSPRHLIKEKRETATLKCYPIPRHDTVYWYQQGPGQDPQFLISFYEKMQSDKGSIPDRFSAQQFSDYHSELNMSSLELGDSALYFCASSFWESGANDLTFGAGSRLTVL.

This clonotype was seen repeatedly, ten times or more. This chain uses TRBV7-3 with TRBJ2-6; D may match TRBD1 or TRBD2 (6 bases each). This CDR3 contains 16 residues. The V and J ends lost 1 base and 2 bases respectively, with 9 bases between them. Germline loops: CDR1 SGHTA, CDR2 FQGTGA. The CDR3, as DNA: TGTGCCAGCAGCTTAATGGGGGGCGCTGGGGCCAACGTCCTGACTTTC. The encoded protein is CASSLMGGAGANVLTF. The full variable domain, its missing parts supplied by reference TRBV7-3 and TRBJ2-6, is GAGVSQTPSNKVTEKGKYVELRCDPISGHTALYWYRQSLGQGPEFLIYFQGTGAADDSGLPNDRFFAVRPEGSVSTLKIQRTERGDSAVYLCASSLMGGAGANVLTFGAGSRLTVL.

This clonotype appeared many times. This chain connects TRBV6-1 to TRBJ2-2; D perhaps matches TRBD1 (6 bases). CDR3 length: 14 residues. Germline V gives CDR1 MNHNS, CDR2 SASEGT. The V end lost 7 bases, the J end lost 3 bases, and 12 bases lay between the germline ends. The CDR3 loop is CASTPDSYTGELFF. The CDR3 bases are TGTGCCAGCACCCCGGACAGTTACACCGGGGAGCTGTTTTTT.

A few counts support this clonotype. The rearrangement joins TRBV5-1 to TRBJ2-1; 11 bases align to TRBD2. CDR1 and CDR2 (germline): SGHRS, YFSETQ. CDR3 size: 15 residues. The trim removed 4 bases at V and 7 bases at J, leaving 7 bases unmatched. CDR3 nucleotide sequence: TGCGCCAGCAGCAACCGACTAGCGGGACTTAATGAGCAGTTCTTC. This sequence encodes CASSNRLAGLNEQFF.

The rearrangement joins TRBV18 to TRBJ1-5, with a weak D call TRBD1 (6 bases). The V gene's germline CDR1 is KGHSH and CDR2 LQKENI. Trimming left V 6 bases short and J 3 bases short, with 12 bases between. This CDR3 is built from 14 residues. The CDR3: CASSRGGANQPQHF. CDR3 nucleotide sequence: TGTGCCAGCTCCCGAGGGGGGGCCAATCAGCCCCAGCATTTT.

This chain links TRBV29-1 with TRBJ2-3; tentatively, D is TRBD2 (5 bases). V was clipped by 4 bases and J by 3 bases, with 11 bases between them. Germline CDR1 is SQVTM and CDR2 is ANQGSEA. CDR3 length: 13 amino acids. This CDR3 reads CSVAGSSTDTQYF. The DNA for the CDR3 is TGCAGCGTTGCGGGGAGTAGTACAGATACGCAGTATTTT.

Ten or more counts support this clonotype. The rearrangement links TRBV28 to TRBJ1-2, with 8 bases fitting TRBD1. V lost 5 bases, J lost 4 bases, and 6 bases stayed unmatched. The CDR3 runs 14 residues. Germline values: CDR1 MDHEN, CDR2 SYDVKM. The CDR3 loop is CASSTRQGFYGYTF. In nucleotides, the CDR3 is TGTGCCAGCAGTACGAGACAGGGGTTCTATGGCTACACCTTC.

The chain couples TRBV5-4 to TRBJ1-2, with D possibly being TRBD1 (5 bases). Germline assignment: CDR1 SGHNT and CDR2 YYREEE (reference sequence). The CDR3 is made up of 15 amino acids. Trimming pared 2 bases from V and 5 bases from J, leaving 16 bases between. CDR3 in amino acids: CASSFQTGGLYGYTF. The CDR3 DNA follows: TGTGCCAGCAGCTTCCAGACTGGGGGTCTATATGGCTACACCTTC. Based on the CDR3 plus reference TRBV5-4 and TRBJ1-2, the full variable domain is ETGVTQSPTHLIKTRGQQVTLRCSSQSGHNTVSWYQQALGQGPQFIFQYYREEENGRGNFPPRFSGLQFPNYSSELNVNALELDDSALYLCASSFQTGGLYGYTFGSGTRLTVV.

Only a few counts were recorded for this clonotype. The gene calls are TRBV14 and TRBJ2-3; possibly TRBD1 for D (6 bases). Germline-derived CDR1 and CDR2 are SGHDN and FVKESK. Trimming cost V 4 bases and J 7 bases, with 21 bases left between them. This CDR3 region has 16 residues. CDR3 residues: CASSLSQGPRVYTQYF. The CDR3 DNA sequence: TGTGCCAGCAGCCTTTCACAGGGTCCAAGGGTCTATACGCAGTATTTT. Full variable domain (outside the CDR3, taken from reference TRBV14 and TRBJ2-3): EAGVTQFPSHSVIEKGQTVTLRCDPISGHDNLYWYRRVMGKEIKFLLHFVKESKQDESGMPNNRFLAERTGGTYSTLKVQPAELEDSGVYFCASSLSQGPRVYTQYFGPGTRLTVL.